This T cell receptor (beta chain) was captured by sequencing in a study of shared clonotypes between healthy human individuals. Profiled with immunoSEQ multiplex PCR; TCRdb holds only in-frame clones, not every one. The sample carries more than 2 million clones, less than 95% recorded once. Selected positively for CCR7 and CD45RO-negative, naive CD8 cells excluded terminally differentiated effector memory CD45RA+ cells. Germline V CDR1 and CDR2: PRHDT, FYEKMQ (reference sequence). The CDR3 extends over 16 amino acids. The V segment lost 5 bases and the J segment 1 base; nucleotides outside the gene matches: 5.

This sequence joins TRBV13 and TRBJ2-1; 10 positions agree with TRBD1. Sequenced material: naive CD8+ T cells sorted from blood. The sequence derives from a young man in good health. The CDR3 here is CASSPRTGGSYNEQFF. The CDR3 coding sequence is TGTGCCAGCAGCCCGCGGACAGGGGGATCCTACAATGAGCAGTTCTTC.